The source of this T cell receptor beta chain is a study of Graves' ophthalmopathy and Graves' hyperthyroidism. About the research overall: Stable hyperthyroidism referred to disease that showed no ophthalmopathy within 18 months of follow-up.

This clonotype has more than one count but fewer than ten. What it recognizes is unknown. Findings and caveats of the study: Clonotypes were expanded in thyroid at above 0.001 frequency, and most also appeared in blood.

CDR3 length equals 13 residues. The V end was cut by 5 bases, the J end by 3 bases, with 11 bases between. Germline CDR1 reads SGHTA; CDR2 reads FQGNSA. Participants with hyperthyroidism, aged 18 to 65, were newly diagnosed with under 2 months' duration. Exclusion covered patients with other autoimmune diseases or uncontrolled infections (as well as pregnancy or lactation). Amplified material comprised TCR beta CDR3 regions derived from RNA transcripts. Scientists carried out first-round RT-PCR using HTBI primers and then a second-round multiplex PCR. TCRdb redid the calling of the multiplex PCR reads with MiXCR, one entry per CDR3 protein. The table records over a million distinct CDR3 sequences, 35% to 40% of them present only once.

The specimen was peripheral blood or thyroid tissue (not recorded which). The J gene is TRBJ2-7, the V gene TRBV7-2; a weak D match, TRBD2 (6 bases). This clonotype was obtained from an adult man with Graves' hyperthyroidism. Here the CDR3 reads CASSPRLVYEQYF. The CDR3 nucleotides read TGTGCCAGCAGCCCCAGACTAGTCTACGAGCAGTACTTC.